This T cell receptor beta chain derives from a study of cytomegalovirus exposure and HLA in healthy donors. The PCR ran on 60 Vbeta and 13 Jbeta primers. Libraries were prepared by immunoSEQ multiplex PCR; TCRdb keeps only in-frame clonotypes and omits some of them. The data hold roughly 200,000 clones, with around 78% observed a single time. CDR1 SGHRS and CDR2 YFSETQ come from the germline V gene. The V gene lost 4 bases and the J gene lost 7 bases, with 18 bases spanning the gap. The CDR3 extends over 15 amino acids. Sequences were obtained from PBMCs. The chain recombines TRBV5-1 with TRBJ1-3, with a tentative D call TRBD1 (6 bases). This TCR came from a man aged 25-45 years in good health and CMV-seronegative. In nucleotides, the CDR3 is TGCGCCAGCAGCAGAAACAGGGCTGGTGAGAACACCATATATTTT. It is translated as CASSRNRAGENTIYF.